Given below is one TCR beta chain in context. The sample belongs to a study of cytomegalovirus exposure and HLA in healthy donors. Germline V lookup: CDR1 LNHDA, CDR2 SQIVND (reference sequence). There are 15 residues in the CDR3. Trimming removed 1 base from V and 2 bases from J, with 11 bases in between. Primers included in the PCR were 60 Vbeta and 13 Jbeta primers. Here immunoSEQ multiplex PCR was the method, and the copy in TCRdb shows in-frame clones only, minus some. This sample has approximately 190,000 clones, with over 70% found just once. The clonotype was recovered from a man in his forties or fifties in good health and CMV-seronegative. The J gene is TRBJ1-2, the V gene TRBV19; a weak D match, TRBD1 (5 bases). Material for sequencing was PBMCs. CDR3 residues: CASSIARGPNYGYTF. The CDR3 region has the DNA TGTGCCAGTAGTATAGCGCGGGGCCCAAACTATGGCTACACCTTC.